One sample yielded the 31 T cell receptor beta chains listed below, sequenced in a study of T cell responses to AZD1222 COVID-19 vaccine. Generated by immunoSEQ multiplex PCR, the TCRdb table keeps only in-frame clones and is missing some. The sample includes approximately 140,000 clones, roughly 87% of them seen just once. The sample consisted of peripheral blood, taken on day 0 of AZD1222 vaccination. The receptors were gathered from an adult in good health.

The chain employs TRBV7-2 and TRBJ1-2; D not resolved. Germline CDR1 is SGHTA and CDR2 is FQGNSA. V shed 5 bases and J shed 2 bases, with 18 bases lying between them. This CDR3 is 16 amino acids long. As DNA, the CDR3 is TGTGCCAGCAGCGTAGATATGACAAGAACGAACTATGGCTACACCTTC. Residues: CASSVDMTRTNYGYTF.

The chain joins TRBV24-1 to TRBJ2-1; 8 bases map to TRBD2. CDR1 and CDR2 (germline): KGHDR, SFDVKD. The CDR3 consists of 13 residues. With 4 bases clipped from V and 14 bases from J, the junction kept 9 bases outside the gene matches. The CDR3 DNA reads TGTGCCACCAGTGACTCAACCGGGACTAGAGAGTTCTTC. Translation gives CATSDSTGTREFF.

The genes are TRBV3-1 (or the pseudogene TRBV3-2) and TRBJ1-5, with D perhaps matching TRBD1 (6 bases). The V gene lost 0 bases and the J gene lost 3 bases, with 12 bases spanning the gap. From germline, CDR1 is LGHDT and CDR2 YNNKEL (reference sequence). This CDR3 is 16 amino acids long. CDR3 in DNA: TGTGCCAGCAGCCAAGATGCCCCAGGGGCCAATCAGCCCCAGCATTTT. It specifies CASSQDAPGANQPQHF.

The DNA for the CDR3 is TGTGCCAGCAGCGTAGGAGTACCAGATACGCAGTATTTT. Amino acid sequence: CASSVGVPDTQYF. This rearrangement joins TRBV9 to TRBJ2-3; D uncertain. The germline CDR1 and CDR2 sequences are SGDLS and YYNGEE. V was shortened by 0 bases and J by 4 bases, with 6 bases between the two germline ends. CDR3 length: 13 amino acids.

The rearrangement uses TRBV11-3 and TRBJ2-1; D is perhaps TRBD1 (5 bases). The CDR3 contains 13 residues. Trimming removed 6 bases from V and 2 bases from J, with 8 bases in between. Per the germline V gene, CDR1 is SGHNT and CDR2 is YENEEA. The CDR3 spells CASRQAAYNEQFF. CDR3 nucleotides: TGTGCCAGCAGACAGGCGGCCTACAATGAGCAGTTCTTC.

This chain connects TRBV5-5 to TRBJ2-5; D may correspond to TRBD1 or TRBD2 (7 bases each). The CDR3 runs 15 residues. V was cut by 5 bases and J by 3 bases, with 17 bases left in between. Germline CDR1 reads SGHKS; CDR2 reads YYEKEE (reference sequence). CDR3 DNA sequence: TGTGCCAGCAGATTTACCCAGGGGGGGAAAGAGACCCAGTACTTC. Amino acid sequence: CASRFTQGGKETQYF.

A single count supports this clone. A read error may produce the germline difference seen at one junction end. V is TRBV4-1 and J is TRBJ1-1; no reliable D call. This CDR3 comprises 16 residues. Per germline, CDR1 MGHRA and CDR2 YSYEKL. The chain's CDR3 is CASSHIGAAIHTEPFF. The DNA of the CDR3 is TGCGCCAGCAGCCATATAGGTGCGGCAATCCACACTGAACCTTTCTTT.

The rearrangement uses TRBV3-1 (or the pseudogene TRBV3-2) and TRBJ1-4; unclear D gene. The CDR3 totals 15 residues. Between the trimmed V and J ends, which lost 1 base and 1 base, there was a span of 7 bases. Per the germline V gene, CDR1 is LGHDT and CDR2 is YNNKEL (reference sequence). This chain's CDR3 is CASSQAAVTNEKLFF. The CDR3 nucleotides read TGTGCCAGCAGCCAAGCGGCAGTAACTAATGAAAAACTGTTTTTT.

The chain uses TRBV5-1 and TRBJ2-7, with D perhaps assigned TRBD1 or TRBD2 (5 bases each). Trimming cost V 7 bases and J 0 bases, with 8 bases left between them. The CDR3 sequence is 12 residues long. Germline V gene sequence: CDR1 SGHRS, CDR2 YFSETQ. CDR3 nucleotides: TGCGCCAGCCAGGGAGTCTCCTACGAGCAGTACTTC. It is translated as CASQGVSYEQYF.

The J gene is TRBJ2-7, the V gene TRBV19, with D possibly matching TRBD1 (5 bases). Germline CDR1 LNHDA, CDR2 SQIVND (reference sequence). V lost 1 base and J lost 1, with 8 bases in between. The CDR3 loop spans 14 amino acids. This CDR3 is CASSIAPGSYEQYF. As DNA, the CDR3 is TGTGCCAGTAGTATAGCCCCAGGGTCCTACGAGCAGTACTTC.

The rearrangement joins TRBV3-1 (or the pseudogene TRBV3-2) to TRBJ2-3; perhaps TRBD2 as D (5 bases). Trimming took 0 bases from V and 2 from J, leaving 15 bases between them. CDR1 is LGHDT and CDR2 is YNNKEL in the germline V gene (reference sequence). This CDR3 spans 17 amino acids. This CDR3 reads CASSQDLSKRPTDTQYF. The CDR3 DNA reads as TGTGCCAGCAGCCAAGATCTATCCAAGCGGCCCACAGATACGCAGTATTTT.

In this sample, this clone turned up once. This sequence joins TRBV7-9 and TRBJ1-2, with 8 nucleotides matching TRBD1. This CDR3 has 14 amino acids. V lost 0 bases to trimming and J lost 4 bases; unmatched junction nucleotides: 1. CDR1 and CDR2 from the germline V gene are SEHNR and FQNEAQ (reference sequence). DNA for the CDR3: TGTGCCAGCAGCTTAGCCAGGGGGCCCTATGGCTACACCTTC. It translates to CASSLARGPYGYTF. The full variable domain, its missing parts supplied by reference TRBV7-9 and TRBJ1-2, is DTGVSQNPRHKITKRGQNVTFRCDPISEHNRLYWYRQTLGQGPEFLTYFQNEAQLEKSRLLSDRFSAERPKGSFSTLEIQRTEQGDSAMYLCASSLARGPYGYTFGSGTRLTVV.

The rearrangement joins TRBV3-1 (or the pseudogene TRBV3-2) to TRBJ1-2; possible D gene TRBD1, 6 bases. CDR1 and CDR2 from the germline V gene are LGHDT and YNNKEL (reference sequence). The CDR3 is made up of 12 amino acids. The V end was cut by 3 bases, the J end by 8 bases, with 10 bases between. The CDR3 DNA follows: TGTGCCAGCAGCCACCCTGACAGGGGCTACACCTTC. This encodes CASSHPDRGYTF.

With respect to this clone: The identical CDR3 is also encoded by other nucleotide sequences in the sample. The gene calls are TRBV28 and TRBJ1-2; D gene uncertain. The CDR3 loop spans 11 amino acids. In germline, CDR1 is MDHEN, CDR2 SYDVKM. Trimming shortened V by 8 bases and J by 2 bases, and 6 bases separated the two germline ends. CDR3 amino acids: CASSVNYGYTF. CDR3 sequence (DNA): TGTGCCAGCTCGGTGAACTATGGCTACACCTTC.

This CDR3 reads CASSLELAGVGIEQYF. CDR3 DNA: TGTGCCAGCAGCTTAGAACTAGCGGGAGTAGGTATCGAGCAGTACTTC. This rearrangement joins TRBV7-6 to TRBJ2-7; 11 positions agree with TRBD2. Looked up from germline, CDR1 is SGHVS and CDR2 is FNYEAQ. The V gene end was trimmed by 1 base and the J gene end by 6 bases; junction bases not matched to a gene: 8. The CDR3 totals 16 residues.

V and J are TRBV7-9 and TRBJ1-6; unclear D gene. Trimming removed 5 bases from V and 9 bases from J, with 11 bases in between. CDR3 size: 13 residues. Germline values: CDR1 SEHNR, CDR2 FQNEAQ (reference sequence). The DNA for the CDR3 is TGTGCCAGCAGCCCCCGGTACGGTTCACCCCTCCACTTT. Amino acid sequence: CASSPRYGSPLHF.

This chain joins TRBV28 and TRBJ1-5; a weak D match, TRBD1 (5 bases). Germline-derived CDR1 and CDR2 are MDHEN and SYDVKM. The CDR3 is made up of 14 amino acids. V was trimmed by 5 bases and J by 4 bases, leaving 12 bases between them. CDR3 DNA sequence: TGTGCCAGCAGTCGGGACTTGACTAATCAGCCCCAGCATTTT. This codes for CASSRDLTNQPQHF.

This chain uses TRBV7-9 with TRBJ1-2; TRBD1 is a possible D gene (6 bases). CDR1 and CDR2 from the germline V gene are SEHNR and FQNEAQ (reference sequence). The CDR3 is 16 residues long. The ends were cut back, 2 bases at V and 1 base at J, with 14 bases in the middle. The CDR3 DNA is TGTGCCAGCAGCTTAACAGGGAACTTCTTTAACTATGGCTACACCTTC. Its translation is CASSLTGNFFNYGYTF.

The chain joins TRBV7-2 to TRBJ2-7, with 7 nucleotides matching TRBD1. Per the germline V gene, CDR1 is SGHTA and CDR2 is FQGNSA. The CDR3 consists of 15 residues. J gave up 6 bases and V 5 bases, and 13 bases lay outside the gene matches. DNA for the CDR3: TGTGCCAGCAGCCAGGGGACAGTCCAAACTACCGAGCAGTACTTC. Protein sequence: CASSQGTVQTTEQYF.

The rearrangement joins TRBV11-3 to TRBJ2-1, with D uncertain. V shed 4 bases and J shed 10 bases, with 8 bases lying between them. The CDR3 runs 11 residues. CDR1 is SGHNT, CDR2 YENEEA, per germline. CDR3 region: CASSYDREQFF. In nucleotides, the CDR3 is TGTGCCAGCAGCTACGACCGCGAGCAGTTCTTC.

The chain combines TRBV6-5 with TRBJ1-1, with D hard to call. CDR1 MNHEY and CDR2 SVGAGI come from the germline V gene. The ends were cut back, 2 bases at V and 5 bases at J, with 9 bases in the middle. The CDR3 loop spans 13 amino acids. Here the CDR3 reads CASSYNPETEAFF. The CDR3 region has the DNA TGTGCCAGCAGTTACAATCCGGAGACTGAAGCTTTCTTT.

The chain carries TRBV14 and TRBJ1-1, with a weak D call TRBD1 (5 bases). Germline loops: CDR1 SGHDN, CDR2 FVKESK. The CDR3 totals 16 residues. V was cut by 0 bases and J by 11 bases, with 22 bases left in between. CDR3 loop: CASSQERNRLGSTAFF. The CDR3, as DNA: TGTGCCAGCAGCCAAGAGAGAAACAGGCTTGGAAGTACGGCTTTCTTT.

This chain uses TRBV28 with TRBJ1-2; TRBD1 matches 7 bases. This CDR3 is built from 15 residues. The ends lost 3 bases at V and 0 bases at J; junction bases unmatched: 4. Germline V gene sequence: CDR1 MDHEN, CDR2 SYDVKM. CDR3 residues: CASSFRTGANYGYTF. In DNA form, the CDR3 reads TGTGCCAGCAGTTTCAGGACAGGAGCTAACTATGGCTACACCTTC.

The chain carries TRBV6-5 and TRBJ1-2, with no clear D. CDR1 MNHEY and CDR2 SVGAGI come from the germline V gene. V lost 7 bases and J lost 8, with 17 bases in between. This CDR3 has 13 residues. The CDR3 sequence is CASTGRVLSGYTF. Written as DNA, the CDR3 is TGTGCCAGCACGGGAAGGGTACTCTCGGGCTACACCTTC.

This chain joins TRBV3-1 (or the pseudogene TRBV3-2) and TRBJ2-1, with TRBD2 matching 10 bases. Germline V gene sequence: CDR1 LGHDT, CDR2 YNNKEL (reference sequence). CDR3 length equals 15 residues. Unmatched junction bases numbered 5, after V lost 4 bases and J lost 5 bases. The CDR3 region has the DNA TGTGCCAGCAGCCTATGGACTAGCGGACACAATGAGCAGTTCTTC. Its protein is CASSLWTSGHNEQFF.

The chain joins TRBV6-5 to TRBJ2-5, with D maybe TRBD2 (5 bases). Trimming left V 0 bases short and J 5 bases short, with 10 bases between. This CDR3 has 14 amino acids. Germline CDR1 MNHEY, CDR2 SVGAGI. CDR3 DNA sequence: TGTGCCAGCAGTTACTCGGCTAGCTACGAGACCCAGTACTTC. Encoded protein: CASSYSASYETQYF.

The genes are TRBV4-1 and TRBJ1-1; D may be TRBD1 (6 bases). The V and J ends lost 3 bases and 0 bases respectively, with 8 bases between them. The CDR3 contains 14 residues. CDR1 is MGHRA, CDR2 YSYEKL, per germline. The CDR3 bases are TGCGCCAGCAGCCATTGGACAGTGAACACTGAAGCTTTCTTT. Translation gives CASSHWTVNTEAFF.

The table lists this clone with a count of one. J is TRBJ2-7 and V is TRBV7-9, with 13 positions matching TRBD2. With V trimmed by 5 bases and J by 7 bases, 14 bases remained unmatched. This CDR3 is 17 amino acids long. Looked up from germline, CDR1 is SEHNR and CDR2 is FQNEAQ (reference sequence). CDR3 sequence: CASSPGTSGTADTEQYF. In DNA form, the CDR3 reads TGTGCCAGCAGCCCCGGGACTAGCGGGACCGCTGATACGGAGCAGTACTTC. Looking up the rest from reference TRBV7-9 and TRBJ2-7 gives the full variable domain: DTGVSQNPRHKITKRGQNVTFRCDPISEHNRLYWYRQTLGQGPEFLTYFQNEAQLEKSRLLSDRFSAERPKGSFSTLEIQRTEQGDSAMYLCASSPGTSGTADTEQYFGPGTRLTVT.

This chain uses TRBV15 with TRBJ1-5; D uncertain. Germline V gene lookup returns CDR1 LNHNV and CDR2 YYDKDF (reference sequence). This CDR3 is built from 15 residues. V dropped 3 bases and J dropped 0 bases, with 9 bases sitting between them. The CDR3 DNA follows: TGTGCCACCAGCAGTGGGCCAGGTAGCAATCAGCCCCAGCATTTT. Protein product: CATSSGPGSNQPQHF.

Here the CDR3 reads CAILPYEQYF. The CDR3 nucleotides read TGTGCCATCCTCCCCTACGAGCAGTACTTC. This sequence joins TRBV3-1 (or the pseudogene TRBV3-2) and TRBJ2-7; D is uncertain. The germline V gene encodes CDR1 LGHDT and CDR2 YNNKEL (reference sequence). With 10 bases removed from V and 2 bases from J, the gap between germline ends came to 6 bases. The CDR3 is 10 amino acids.

The chain combines TRBV7-2 with TRBJ2-1; no clear D. This CDR3 has 14 amino acids. The germline CDR1 and CDR2 sequences are SGHTA and FQGNSA. The V and J ends lost 5 bases and 4 bases respectively, with 12 bases between them. CDR3 nucleotides: TGTGCCAGCAGCCCGGCTCCAGCGTACAATGAGCAGTTCTTC. Its translation: CASSPAPAYNEQFF. Combining the CDR3 with reference TRBV7-2 and TRBJ2-1 gives the whole variable domain GAGVSQSPSNKVTEKGKDVELRCDPISGHTALYWYRQSLGQGLEFLIYFQGNSAPDKSGLPSDRFSAERTGGSVSTLTIQRTQQEDSAVYLCASSPAPAYNEQFFGPGTRLTVL.